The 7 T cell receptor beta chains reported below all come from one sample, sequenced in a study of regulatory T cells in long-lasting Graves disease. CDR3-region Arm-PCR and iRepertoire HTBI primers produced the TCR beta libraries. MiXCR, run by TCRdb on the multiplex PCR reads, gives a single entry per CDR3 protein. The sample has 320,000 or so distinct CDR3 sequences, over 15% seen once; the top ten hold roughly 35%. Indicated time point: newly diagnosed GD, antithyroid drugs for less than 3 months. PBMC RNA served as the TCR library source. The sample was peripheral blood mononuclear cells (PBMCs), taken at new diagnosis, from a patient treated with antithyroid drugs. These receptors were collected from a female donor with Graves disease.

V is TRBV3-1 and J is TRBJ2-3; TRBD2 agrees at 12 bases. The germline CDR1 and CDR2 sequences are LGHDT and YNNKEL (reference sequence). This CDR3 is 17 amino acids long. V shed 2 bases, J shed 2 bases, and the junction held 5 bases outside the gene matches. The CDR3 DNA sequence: TGTGCCAGCAGCCAAATCCTAGCGGGAGGGATCACAGATACGCAGTATTTT. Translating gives CASSQILAGGITDTQYF.

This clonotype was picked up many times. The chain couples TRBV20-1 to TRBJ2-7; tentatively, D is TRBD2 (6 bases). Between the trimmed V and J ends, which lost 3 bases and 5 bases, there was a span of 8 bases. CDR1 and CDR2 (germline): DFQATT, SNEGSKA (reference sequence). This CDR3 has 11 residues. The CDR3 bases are TGCAGTGCTAGGGGCGGGGACGAGCAGTACTTC. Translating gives CSARGGDEQYF.

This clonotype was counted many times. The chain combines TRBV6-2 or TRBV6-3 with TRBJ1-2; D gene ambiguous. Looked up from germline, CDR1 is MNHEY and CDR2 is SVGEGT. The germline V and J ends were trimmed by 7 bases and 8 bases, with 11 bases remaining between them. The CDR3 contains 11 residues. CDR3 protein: CASTDLRGYTF. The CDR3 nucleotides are TGTGCCAGCACTGACCTAAGGGGCTACACCTTC.

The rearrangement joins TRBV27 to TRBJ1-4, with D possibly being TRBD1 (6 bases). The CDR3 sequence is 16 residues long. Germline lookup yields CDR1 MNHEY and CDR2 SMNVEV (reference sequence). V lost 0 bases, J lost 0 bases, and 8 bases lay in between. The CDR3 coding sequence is TGTGCCAGCAGTTTATCTTGGACAGCAACTAATGAAAAACTGTTTTTT. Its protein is CASSLSWTATNEKLFF.

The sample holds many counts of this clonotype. CDR3 in amino acids: CASSHTHNEQFF. DNA for the CDR3: TGTGCCAGCTCCCATACCCACAATGAGCAGTTCTTC. The chain links TRBV27 to TRBJ2-1, with unresolved D. V lost 8 bases to trimming and J lost 5 bases, with 10 bases between them. The CDR3 sequence is 12 residues long. Germline assignment: CDR1 MNHEY and CDR2 SMNVEV (reference sequence).

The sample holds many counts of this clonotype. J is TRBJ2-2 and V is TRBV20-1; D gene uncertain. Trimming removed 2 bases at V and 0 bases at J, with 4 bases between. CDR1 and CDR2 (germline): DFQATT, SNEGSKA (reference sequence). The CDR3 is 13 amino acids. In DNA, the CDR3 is TGCAGTGCTAGACCCGCGAACACCGGGGAGCTGTTTTTT. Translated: CSARPANTGELFF.

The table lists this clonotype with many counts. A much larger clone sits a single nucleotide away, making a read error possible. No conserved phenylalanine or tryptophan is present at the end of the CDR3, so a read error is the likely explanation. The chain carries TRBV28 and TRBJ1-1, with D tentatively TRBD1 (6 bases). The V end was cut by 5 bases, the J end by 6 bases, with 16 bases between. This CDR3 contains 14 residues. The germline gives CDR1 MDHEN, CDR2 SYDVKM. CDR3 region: CASSPAGARAEAFS. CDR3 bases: TGTGCCAGCAGTCCAGCAGGGGCTCGGGCTGAAGCTTTCTCT.